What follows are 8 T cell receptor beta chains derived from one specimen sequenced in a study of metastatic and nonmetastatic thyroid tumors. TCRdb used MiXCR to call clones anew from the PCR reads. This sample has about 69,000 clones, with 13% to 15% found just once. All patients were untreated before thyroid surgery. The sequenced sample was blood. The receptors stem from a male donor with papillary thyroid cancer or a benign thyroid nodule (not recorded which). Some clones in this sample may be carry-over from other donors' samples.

Here the CDR3 DNA reads TGCAGTGCTAGAGTCGGGGAGCCGCGGCAGTTCTTC. Its protein product is CSARVGEPRQFF. The genes are TRBV20-1 and TRBJ2-1; D is possibly TRBD2 (5 bases). The CDR3 totals 12 residues. The V gene lost 1 base and the J gene lost 12 bases, with 13 bases spanning the gap. Germline values: CDR1 DFQATT, CDR2 SNEGSKA (reference sequence).

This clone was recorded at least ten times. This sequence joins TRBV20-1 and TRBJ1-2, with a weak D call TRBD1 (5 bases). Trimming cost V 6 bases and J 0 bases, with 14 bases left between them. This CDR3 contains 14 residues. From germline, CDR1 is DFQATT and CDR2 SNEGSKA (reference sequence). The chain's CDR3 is CSAQRQSANYGYTF. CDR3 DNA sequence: TGCAGTGCCCAGAGACAGTCAGCTAACTATGGCTACACCTTC.

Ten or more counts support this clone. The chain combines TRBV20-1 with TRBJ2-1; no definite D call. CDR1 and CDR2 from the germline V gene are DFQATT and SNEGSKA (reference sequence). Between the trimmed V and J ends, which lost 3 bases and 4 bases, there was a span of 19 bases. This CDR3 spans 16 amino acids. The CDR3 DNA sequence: TGCAGTGCTAGTCCAGGACCCCTCATTGGTTACAATGAGCAGTTCTTC. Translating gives CSASPGPLIGYNEQFF.

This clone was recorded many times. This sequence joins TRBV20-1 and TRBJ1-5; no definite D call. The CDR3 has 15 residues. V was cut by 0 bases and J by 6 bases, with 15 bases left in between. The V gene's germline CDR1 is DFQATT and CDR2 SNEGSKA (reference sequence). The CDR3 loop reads CSARDNRDSLQPQHF. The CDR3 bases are TGCAGTGCTAGAGATAATCGAGACTCCCTTCAGCCCCAGCATTTT.

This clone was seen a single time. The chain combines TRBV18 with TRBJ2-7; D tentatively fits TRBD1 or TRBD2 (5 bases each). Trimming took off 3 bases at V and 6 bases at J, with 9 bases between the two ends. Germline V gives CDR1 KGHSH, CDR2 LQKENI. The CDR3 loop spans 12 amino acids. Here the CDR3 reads CASSPGVVEQYF. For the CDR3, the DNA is TGTGCCAGCTCACCGGGGGTGGTCGAGCAGTACTTC.

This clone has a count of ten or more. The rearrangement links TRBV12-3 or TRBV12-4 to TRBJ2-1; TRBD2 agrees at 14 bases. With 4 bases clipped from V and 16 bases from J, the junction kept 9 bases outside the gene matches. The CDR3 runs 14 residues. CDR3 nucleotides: TGTGCCAGCAGTTCGACCGGGACTAGCGGGAGAGCTTTCTTC. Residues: CASSSTGTSGRAFF.

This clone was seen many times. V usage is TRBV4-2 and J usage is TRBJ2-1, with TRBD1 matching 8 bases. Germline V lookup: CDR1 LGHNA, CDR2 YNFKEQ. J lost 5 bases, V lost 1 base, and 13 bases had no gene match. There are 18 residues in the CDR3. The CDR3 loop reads CASSQVGQGRVIDNEQFF. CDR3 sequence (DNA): TGTGCCAGCAGCCAAGTAGGACAGGGAAGAGTTATAGACAATGAGCAGTTCTTC.

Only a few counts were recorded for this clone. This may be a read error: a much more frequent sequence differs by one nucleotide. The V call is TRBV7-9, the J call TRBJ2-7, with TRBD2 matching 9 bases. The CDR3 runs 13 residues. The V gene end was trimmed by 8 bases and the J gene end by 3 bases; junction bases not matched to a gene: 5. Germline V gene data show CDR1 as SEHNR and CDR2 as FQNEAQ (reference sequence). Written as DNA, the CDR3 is TGTGCCAGCGGCGCGGGGGGGAACTACGAGCAGTACGTC. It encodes CASGAGGNYEQYV.